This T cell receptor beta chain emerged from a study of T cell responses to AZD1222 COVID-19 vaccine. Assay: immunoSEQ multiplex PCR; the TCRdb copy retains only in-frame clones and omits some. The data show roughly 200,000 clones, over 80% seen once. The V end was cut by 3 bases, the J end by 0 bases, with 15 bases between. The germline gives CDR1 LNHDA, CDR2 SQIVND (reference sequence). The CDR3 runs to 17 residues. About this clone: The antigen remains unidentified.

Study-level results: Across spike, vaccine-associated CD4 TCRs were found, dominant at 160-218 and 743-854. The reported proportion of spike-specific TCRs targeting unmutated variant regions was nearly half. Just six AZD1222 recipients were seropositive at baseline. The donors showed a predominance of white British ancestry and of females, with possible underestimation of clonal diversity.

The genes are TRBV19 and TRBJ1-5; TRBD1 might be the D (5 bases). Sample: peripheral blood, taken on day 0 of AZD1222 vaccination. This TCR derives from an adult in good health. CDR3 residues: CASSIGGAGFSNQPQHF. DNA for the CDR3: TGTGCCAGTAGTATTGGGGGAGCGGGATTTAGCAATCAGCCCCAGCATTTT.